The present T cell receptor (beta chain) was sequenced within a study of OX40 agonist ivuxolimab in advanced cancers. As for the study in general: Two cutaneous melanoma patients and one hepatocellular carcinoma patient, three in all, had partial responses. The study, taken as a whole, reports: Clonal expansion from baseline to week 6 occurred in both CD4+ and CD8+ T cells. Also present in some nonresponders was a low level of normalized T-cell clonal expansion.

Concerning this clone: Its antigen is not known.

Sequencing used immunoSEQ multiplex PCR; TCRdb keeps in-frame clones, though not all of them. The sample includes 59,000 or so clones, 82% of them seen just once. The CDR3 loop spans 16 amino acids. Trimming cost V 3 bases and J 0 bases; bases outside gene matches: 4. Germline V lookup: CDR1 SGDLS, CDR2 YYNGEE. Blood draws occurred at baseline, cycle 4 day 1, and cycle 7 day 1. This receptor was identified in an adult with an advanced solid tumor such as melanoma, head and neck, liver or kidney cancer. The sequencing here drew on CD4+ or CD8+ T cells sorted from blood, taken in a trial of the OX40 agonist ivuxolimab. This rearrangement joins TRBV9 to TRBJ1-5; 9 positions match TRBD1. Here the CDR3 reads CASSAGTGRSNQPQHF. CDR3 DNA: TGTGCCAGCAGCGCCGGGACAGGGCGTAGCAATCAGCCCCAGCATTTT.